The 7 T cell receptor beta chains listed next were all sequenced from one sample in a study of blood T cell repertoires in COVID-19. TCRdb keeps only in-frame clones here, not all; method: immunoSEQ multiplex PCR. The repertoire holds fewer than 200,000 clones, with approximately 86% as singletons. What was sequenced was peripheral blood. These receptor sequences come from a woman aged 80 or over with acute or convalescent COVID-19.

The chain carries TRBV7-9 and TRBJ1-1; a possible D gene is TRBD1 (5 bases). V was pared by 1 base and J by 3 bases, with 6 bases between. Germline loops: CDR1 SEHNR, CDR2 FQNEAQ (reference sequence). The CDR3 consists of 13 residues. CDR3 residues: CASSLEGDTEAFF. For the CDR3, the DNA is TGTGCCAGCAGCTTAGAAGGGGACACTGAAGCTTTCTTT. Combining the CDR3 with reference TRBV7-9 and TRBJ1-1 gives the whole variable domain DTGVSQNPRHKITKRGQNVTFRCDPISEHNRLYWYRQTLGQGPEFLTYFQNEAQLEKSRLLSDRFSAERPKGSFSTLEIQRTEQGDSAMYLCASSLEGDTEAFFGQGTRLTVV.

The chain has TRBV5-1 and TRBJ2-6, with D possibly being TRBD1 (5 bases). Trimming removed 4 bases from V and 0 bases from J, with 8 bases in between. The CDR3 length is 15 residues. Germline V CDR1 and CDR2: SGHRS, YFSETQ. In nucleotides, the CDR3 is TGCGCCAGCAGCCCCGACAGCTCTGGGGCCAACGTCCTGACTTTC. Residues: CASSPDSSGANVLTF.

This rearrangement joins TRBV29-1 to TRBJ2-3; 8 positions agree with TRBD1. Losses at the gene ends were 0 bases for V and 4 bases for J; bases not matched to a gene: 6. The CDR3 runs to 15 residues. The germline V gene has CDR1 SQVTM and CDR2 ANQGSEA. In DNA form, the CDR3 reads TGCAGCGTTGAAGAAGCGGCAGGGGGCCCAGATACGCAGTATTTT. The encoded protein is CSVEEAAGGPDTQYF.

J is TRBJ2-3 and V is TRBV5-1, with 10 bases that match TRBD2. Per germline, CDR1 SGHRS and CDR2 YFSETQ. V shed 0 bases and J 0 bases; nucleotides not matched to a gene: 7. CDR3 length equals 18 residues. In nucleotides, the CDR3 is TGCGCCAGCAGCTTGGCGGAAGCGGGAGGGCCAAGCACAGATACGCAGTATTTT. This gives the protein CASSLAEAGGPSTDTQYF.

The CDR3 here is CASSWDSTNEQFF. CDR3 coding DNA: TGTGCCAGCAGCTGGGACTCCACGAATGAGCAGTTCTTC. The V and J genes are TRBV9 and TRBJ2-1, with D tentatively TRBD2 (6 bases). The V end was cut by 4 bases, the J end by 7 bases, with 12 bases between. CDR1 and CDR2 from the germline V gene are SGDLS and YYNGEE. This CDR3 has 13 amino acids. The whole variable domain, remainder taken from reference TRBV9 and TRBJ2-1, is DSGVTQTPKHLITATGQRVTLRCSPRSGDLSVYWYQQSLDQGLQFLIQYYNGEERAKGNILERFSAQQFPDLHSELNLSSLELGDSALYFCASSWDSTNEQFFGPGTRLTVL.

V and J are TRBV21-1 and TRBJ1-4; the D segment call TRBD1 is taken from the table without a DNA check. TRBV21-1 is shown as a pseudogene. CDR3 size: 12 residues. This CDR3 reads CASSQKGVRLFF. For the CDR3, the DNA is TGTGCCAGCAGCCAAAAGGGGGTTAGGCTGTTTTTT.

In this sample, this clone turned up once. The CDR3 nucleotides are TGTGCCACCGGAGCTCAATCCACGCAGTATTTT. This gives the protein CATGAQSTQYF. This sequence joins TRBV24-1 and TRBJ2-3, with D unclear. This CDR3 contains 11 residues. CDR1 is KGHDR, CDR2 SFDVKD, per germline. Between the trimmed V and J ends, which lost 9 bases and 9 bases, there was a span of 12 bases.